Below, 24 T cell receptor beta chains from the same sample are listed, as sequenced in a study of glioma-infiltrating T cells after dendritic cell vaccination. Repertoires were generated with immunoSEQ multiplex PCR, while TCRdb's copy carries only in-frame clones and drops some. The sample carries 80,000 to 95,000 clones, around 84% recorded once. Time point reported: after dendritic cell vaccination, including at tumor progression/relapse. This material consisted of blood, taken after dendritic cell vaccination. The receptor source for this set is a human donor with glioblastoma.

The rearrangement uses TRBV20-1 and TRBJ2-7, with 7 bases identical to TRBD1. Germline CDR1 and CDR2: DFQATT and SNEGSKA (reference sequence). V shed 6 bases, J shed 4 bases, and the junction held 3 bases outside the gene matches. The length of the CDR3 is 11 residues. In DNA form, the CDR3 reads TGCAGTGCGAGACAGGGTTACGAGCAGTACTTC. This translates into CSARQGYEQYF.

This clone was recorded a few times. Other DNA sequences in the same sample also yield this CDR3. The chain recombines TRBV5-4 with TRBJ1-2; D call uncertain. V was pared by 1 base and J by 5 bases, with 6 bases between. The CDR3 has 12 amino acids. Germline lookup yields CDR1 SGHNT and CDR2 YYREEE (reference sequence). CDR3 DNA sequence: TGTGCCAGCAGCTTGTCCAGTTATGGCTACACCTTC. Translated: CASSLSSYGYTF.

The V and J genes are TRBV7-9 and TRBJ2-3; a weak D match, TRBD1 (5 bases). Germline V gives CDR1 SEHNR, CDR2 FQNEAQ (reference sequence). Trimming left V 3 bases short and J 4 bases short, with 14 bases between. The CDR3 length is 15 residues. CDR3 residues: CASSFSGFSADTQYF. The CDR3 coding sequence is TGTGCCAGCAGCTTCTCAGGGTTTTCGGCAGATACGCAGTATTTT.

This clone appeared a single time. The V call is TRBV2, the J call TRBJ2-2; 10 bases line up with TRBD2. CDR3 length: 15 amino acids. Trimming cost V 6 bases and J 6 bases; bases outside gene matches: 7. Per germline, CDR1 SNHLY and CDR2 FYNNEI. The CDR3 region has the DNA TGTGCCAGCAGACCTCTAGCGGGAGTTTCCGGGGAGCTGTTTTTT. This sequence encodes CASRPLAGVSGELFF.

The chain couples TRBV15 to TRBJ1-5, with D maybe TRBD1 (5 bases). The CDR3 loop spans 15 amino acids. Germline V lookup: CDR1 LNHNV, CDR2 YYDKDF (reference sequence). V was cut by 0 bases and J by 6 bases, with 12 bases left in between. CDR3 coding DNA: TGTGCCACCAGCAGAGATCAGGTTCAGGGTCAGCCCCAGCATTTT. Translating gives CATSRDQVQGQPQHF.

This sequence joins TRBV19 and TRBJ1-1; 7 nucleotides agree with TRBD1. Germline trimming cut 5 bases from V and 2 bases from J; bases unmatched to any gene: 11. CDR3 length: 16 amino acids. Germline V lookup: CDR1 LNHDA, CDR2 SQIVND (reference sequence). CDR3 sequence (DNA): TGTGCCAGTAGTCCCCAAGGACAGGCCCATAACACTGAAGCTTTCTTT. It yields the protein CASSPQGQAHNTEAFF.

V is TRBV28 and J is TRBJ1-4; no reliable D call. The V end was cut by 8 bases, the J end by 4 bases, with 17 bases between. Germline V lookup: CDR1 MDHEN, CDR2 SYDVKM. CDR3 length: 15 amino acids. The CDR3 DNA reads TGTGCCAGCTCGTACCCCGGAGGAATTAATGAAAAACTGTTTTTT. Amino acid sequence: CASSYPGGINEKLFF. Full variable domain (remainder filled in from reference TRBV28 and TRBJ1-4): DVKVTQSSRYLVKRTGEKVFLECVQDMDHENMFWYRQDPGLGLRLIYFSYDVKMKEKGDIPEGYSVSREKKERFSLILESASTNQTSMYLCASSYPGGINEKLFFGSGTQLSVL.

The chain joins TRBV7-8 to TRBJ2-1; 7 bases fit TRBD1. Germline V gives CDR1 SGHVS, CDR2 FQNEAQ. This CDR3 contains 16 residues. Trimming removed 4 bases from V and 1 base from J; junction bases left unmatched: 7. CDR3 sequence reads: CASSSPGQNSYNEQFF. The CDR3, as DNA: TGTGCCAGCAGCTCACCGGGACAGAATTCCTACAATGAGCAGTTCTTC.

V usage is TRBV19 and J usage is TRBJ1-5, with TRBD1 matching over 12 bases. The trim removed 7 bases at V and 2 bases at J, leaving 9 bases unmatched. The V gene's germline CDR1 is LNHDA and CDR2 SQIVND (reference sequence). The CDR3 consists of 17 residues. The CDR3: CASTRDRGRGGNQPQHF. The CDR3 nucleotides read TGTGCCAGTACCCGGGACAGGGGGCGCGGAGGCAATCAGCCCCAGCATTTT.

V usage is TRBV6-5 and J usage is TRBJ2-6; D may be TRBD1 (6 bases). This CDR3 region has 15 residues. Trimming removed 5 bases at V and 0 bases at J, with 8 bases between. Per germline, CDR1 MNHEY and CDR2 SVGAGI. The CDR3 DNA follows: TGTGCCAGCAGTACAGGGAACTCTGGGGCCAACGTCCTGACTTTC. It encodes CASSTGNSGANVLTF.

The V gene is TRBV27, the J gene TRBJ1-3; D call uncertain. The CDR3 covers 17 residues. Deletions cut 0 bases from V and 0 bases from J, with 12 bases between. From germline, CDR1 is MNHEY and CDR2 SMNVEV (reference sequence). CDR3 sequence: CASSLSGPTFSGNTIYF. CDR3 DNA sequence: TGTGCCAGCAGTTTATCGGGTCCGACATTCTCTGGAAACACCATATATTTT.

The rearrangement links TRBV7-8 to TRBJ1-2; a possible D gene is TRBD1 (5 bases). There are 15 residues in the CDR3. V was shortened by 3 bases and J by 7 bases, with 18 bases between the two germline ends. In germline, CDR1 is SGHVS, CDR2 FQNEAQ. CDR3 in amino acids: CASSFTRARVGGYTF. The CDR3 DNA follows: TGTGCCAGCAGCTTTACCAGGGCCCGCGTCGGTGGCTACACCTTC. The complete variable domain, with remaining parts taken from reference TRBV7-8 and TRBJ1-2, reads GAGVSQSPRYKVAKRGQDVALRCDPISGHVSLFWYQQALGQGPEFLTYFQNEAQLDKSGLPSDRFFAERPEGSVSTLKIQRTQQEDSAVYLCASSFTRARVGGYTFGSGTRLTVV.

The V call is TRBV30, the J call TRBJ2-5, with D tentatively TRBD2 (6 bases). The CDR3 is made up of 13 amino acids. In germline, CDR1 is GTSNPN, CDR2 SVGIG (reference sequence). For the CDR3, the DNA is TGTGCTTGGGGCGGGGCCGATAATCGAGTCCAGTACTTC. This sequence encodes CAWGGADNRVQYF.

The chain joins TRBV4-3 to TRBJ2-7; the match to TRBD1 covers 11 bases. The CDR3 runs to 15 residues. The junction had 4 bases not matched to a gene; V was cut back by 3 bases and J by 3 bases. CDR1 is LGHNA, CDR2 YSLEER, per germline. CDR3 DNA sequence: TGCGCCAGCAGCCAGAGCGGGACAGGGGGCTACGAGCAGTACTTC. Its translation: CASSQSGTGGYEQYF.

This clone was counted between two and nine times. The chain carries TRBV5-6 and TRBJ2-1; TRBD2 matches 8 bases. Germline CDR1 and CDR2: SGHDT and YYEEEE. J was trimmed by 0 bases and V by 3 bases; bases with no gene match: 5. The CDR3 consists of 16 residues. The CDR3 DNA is TGTGCCAGCAGCTATCTAGCGGGTGACTCCTACAATGAGCAGTTCTTC. As protein: CASSYLAGDSYNEQFF.

The table lists this clone with a few counts. This rearrangement joins TRBV19 to TRBJ1-4; D is undetermined. V was pared by 4 bases and J by 8 bases, with 8 bases between. This CDR3 has 12 amino acids. Germline V gene data show CDR1 as LNHDA and CDR2 as SQIVND (reference sequence). CDR3 in amino acids: CASSTREEKLFF. The CDR3 DNA reads TGTGCCAGTAGTACCCGAGAAGAAAAACTGTTTTTT.

As to this clone: Other nucleotide sequences in the sample specify the same CDR3. The chain is built from TRBV4-1 and TRBJ2-1; TRBD1 aligns across 7 bases. The CDR3 is 15 residues long. The ends lost 4 bases at V and 4 bases at J; junction bases unmatched: 7. The germline V gene has CDR1 MGHRA and CDR2 YSYEKL. The CDR3 nucleotides are TGCGCCAGCAGCCCTTCCCAGGGGGTTTACAATGAGCAGTTCTTC. Translated: CASSPSQGVYNEQFF.

The chain links TRBV7-6 to TRBJ1-3, with D possibly TRBD1 on 5 matching bases. CDR1 and CDR2 (germline): SGHVS, FNYEAQ. The CDR3 contains 16 residues. The V gene lost 1 base and the J gene lost 0 bases, with 10 bases spanning the gap. In DNA, the CDR3 is TGTGCCAGCAGCTTAGGACAGTCGAGCTCTGGAAACACCATATATTTT. Protein product: CASSLGQSSSGNTIYF.

V and J are TRBV7-2 and TRBJ2-1; 10 positions match TRBD2. With V trimmed by 2 bases and J by 7 bases, 2 bases remained unmatched. The CDR3 length is 14 residues. The germline gives CDR1 SGHTA, CDR2 FQGNSA. CDR3 in DNA: TGTGCCAGCAGCTTACTAGCGGGAGCAAATGAGCAGTTCTTC. As protein: CASSLLAGANEQFF.

This chain connects TRBV18 to TRBJ2-7, with TRBD2 identical over 9 bases. The germline CDR1 and CDR2 sequences are KGHSH and LQKENI. CDR3 length equals 14 residues. J gave up 6 bases and V 3 bases, and 6 bases lay outside the gene matches. The CDR3 spells CASSPWVSGGEQYF. Written as DNA, the CDR3 is TGTGCCAGCTCACCCTGGGTTAGCGGGGGCGAGCAGTACTTC.

This sequence joins TRBV27 and TRBJ1-2; D is undetermined. V gave up 3 bases and J gave up 2 bases, with 13 bases separating them. Per the germline V gene, CDR1 is MNHEY and CDR2 is SMNVEV (reference sequence). This CDR3 has 15 residues. The CDR3 nucleotides are TGTGCCAGCAGTTTGGGCCAGAACTTAAACTATGGCTACACCTTC. It is translated as CASSLGQNLNYGYTF.

For the CDR3, the DNA is TGTGCCAGCAGCTCGAATACAGCGAACACTGAAGCTTTCTTT. Translated: CASSSNTANTEAFF. The chain recombines TRBV7-9 with TRBJ1-1; D is unclear. This CDR3 comprises 14 residues. The V gene's germline CDR1 is SEHNR and CDR2 FQNEAQ (reference sequence). V lost 4 bases to trimming and J lost 1 base, with 10 bases between them. Using reference TRBV7-9 and TRBJ1-1 for the parts outside the CDR3, the full variable domain is DTGVSQNPRHKITKRGQNVTFRCDPISEHNRLYWYRQTLGQGPEFLTYFQNEAQLEKSRLLSDRFSAERPKGSFSTLEIQRTEQGDSAMYLCASSSNTANTEAFFGQGTRLTVV.

The chain has TRBV7-2 and TRBJ2-5; D not certain. In germline, CDR1 is SGHTA, CDR2 FQGNSA. V lost 3 bases and J 0 bases, leaving 11 bases between the germline ends. The CDR3 covers 15 residues. The chain's CDR3 is CASSLGVKDQETQYF. The CDR3 nucleotides are TGTGCCAGCAGCTTGGGCGTTAAGGACCAAGAGACCCAGTACTTC.

The chain joins TRBV5-1 to TRBJ2-7, with D perhaps TRBD1 (6 bases). CDR3 length: 15 amino acids. Trimming pared 1 base from V and 3 bases from J, leaving 14 bases between. Germline CDR1 SGHRS, CDR2 YFSETQ. In nucleotides, the CDR3 is TGCGCCAGCAGCTTGACAGGGTCCGGGTACTACGAGCAGTACTTC. It specifies CASSLTGSGYYEQYF. Full variable domain (remainder filled in from reference TRBV5-1 and TRBJ2-7): KAGVTQTPRYLIKTRGQQVTLSCSPISGHRSVSWYQQTPGQGLQFLFEYFSETQRNKGNFPGRFSGRQFSNSRSEMNVSTLELGDSALYLCASSLTGSGYYEQYFGPGTRLTVT.